This is a list of T cell receptor beta chains from one sample in a study of cytomegalovirus exposure and HLA in healthy donors. Sequencing was performed with immunoSEQ multiplex PCR; in TCRdb, only in-frame clones are kept and a portion is missing. This table has a few hundred thousand clones, 80% appearing once. Specimen: PBMCs. The receptors here all came from a girl between 2 and 10 years old in good health and CMV-seronegative. Both conserved end residues are part of each CDR3. D genes are given only for firm matches. Clone size is not always given. Where it is, it says once, few, many or a class for expanded clones.

v_call	cdr3_length	d_call	j_call	clone_size	cdr3_nt	cdr3_aa
TRBV6-6	14	NA	TRBJ2-1	NA	TGTGCCAGCAGTTACTGGGTAGGAGGCCGCGAGCAGTTCTTC	CASSYWVGGREQFF
TRBV2	12	NA	TRBJ2-1	NA	TGTGCCCTACACCCAGGCTACAATGAGCAGTTCTTC	CALHPGYNEQFF
TRBV2	15	TRBD2	TRBJ2-7	NA	TGTGCCAGCAGGGGGGGACTAGCGGCCTCCTACGAGCAGTACTTC	CASRGGLAASYEQYF
TRBV18	16	NA	TRBJ1-2	NA	TGTGCCAGCTCACGGGGCAGCCGGTACCTAAACTATGGCTACACCTTC	CASSRGSRYLNYGYTF
TRBV2	11	NA	TRBJ2-5	NA	TGTGCCAGCAGTGTCCGGGAGACCCAGTACTTC	CASSVRETQYF
TRBV21-1	16	NA	TRBJ1-3	NA	TGTGCCAGCAGCGCCCGGGGAGAGGGCTCTGGAAACACCATATATTTT	CASSARGEGSGNTIYF
TRBV4-2	17	NA	TRBJ1-2	NA	TGTGCCAGCACCACTTACCCCAGGGACATCCTACAATATGGCTACACCTTC	CASTTYPRDILQYGYTF
TRBV2	13	NA	TRBJ1-1	few	TGTGCCAGCAATGGAAGGGGGTACACTGAAGCTTTCTTT	CASNGRGYTEAFF
TRBV7-6	15	TRBD2	TRBJ2-7	NA	TGTGCCAGCAGCTTTCGGACTAGCGGGTCCTACGAGCAGTACTTC	CASSFRTSGSYEQYF
TRBV27	12	NA	TRBJ2-5	NA	TGTGCCAGCGGGACTGTCCAAGAGACCCAGTACTTC	CASGTVQETQYF
TRBV28	13	TRBD1	TRBJ2-7	NA	TGTGCCAGCAGTATACAGGGGACATACGAGCAGTACTTC	CASSIQGTYEQYF
TRBV5-1	16	NA	TRBJ2-6	NA	TGCGCCAGCAGCTTGGGAGTCCTTCGTGGGGCCAACGTCCTGACTTTC	CASSLGVLRGANVLTF
TRBV30	12	NA	TRBJ1-6	once	TGTGCTTGGATGCAGGGAACCTCACCCCTCCACTTT	CAWMQGTSPLHF
TRBV19	14	TRBD1	TRBJ1-2	NA	TGTGCCAGTAGTGTCTCCGGGACAGAGTATGGCTACACCTTC	CASSVSGTEYGYTF
TRBV19	12	TRBD1	TRBJ1-1	NA	TGTGCCAGTAGTCCGGACAGGGTCGGAGCTTTCTTT	CASSPDRVGAFF
TRBV28	14	TRBD1	TRBJ1-2	NA	TGTGCCAGCAGATCCCAGGGGGGTTACTATGGCTACACCTTC	CASRSQGGYYGYTF
TRBV9	15	TRBD1	TRBJ1-2	few	TGTGCCAGCAGCCGCACGCGACAGGGAAGGAGCGGCTACACCTTC	CASSRTRQGRSGYTF
TRBV18	14	NA	TRBJ2-7	NA	TGTGCCAGCTCACTCCGGCAGGGTACCTACGAGCAGTACTTC	CASSLRQGTYEQYF
TRBV7-9	16	TRBD2	TRBJ2-1	NA	TGTGCCAGCAGCTTAGGTCAGATAGCGGGCCCCAATGAGCAGTTCTTC	CASSLGQIAGPNEQFF
TRBV29-1	12	NA	TRBJ2-2	NA	TGCAGCCCAGGACAGAACACCGGGGAGCTGTTTTTT	CSPGQNTGELFF
TRBV28	11	NA	TRBJ2-7	few	TGTGCCAGCGGGAGCTCCTACGAGCAGTACTTC	CASGSSYEQYF
TRBV27	15	TRBD1	TRBJ2-1	NA	TGTGCCAGCAGTTTAAAAGGGGACAGGTACAATGAGCAGTTCTTC	CASSLKGDRYNEQFF
TRBV28	13	TRBD1	TRBJ1-2	NA	TGTGCCAGCAAGACAGGGGGCGACTATGGCTACACCTTC	CASKTGGDYGYTF
TRBV4-2	19	NA	TRBJ2-7	NA	TGTGCCAGCAGCCAAGAGGTACCCCAGAGGGCGGGAAGGAGCTACGAGCAGTACTTC	CASSQEVPQRAGRSYEQYF